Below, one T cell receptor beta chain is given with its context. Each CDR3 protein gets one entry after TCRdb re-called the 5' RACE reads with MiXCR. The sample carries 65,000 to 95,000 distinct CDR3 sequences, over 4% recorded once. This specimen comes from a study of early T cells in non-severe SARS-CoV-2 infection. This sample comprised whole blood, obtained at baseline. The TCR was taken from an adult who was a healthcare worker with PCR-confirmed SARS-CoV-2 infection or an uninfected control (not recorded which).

CDR3 protein: CASSLQGAYNEQFF. The CDR3 coding sequence is TGCGCCAGCAGCTTACAGGGGGCATATAATGAGCAGTTCTTC. This chain links TRBV5-1 with TRBJ2-1, with 9 bases aligning to TRBD1. From germline, CDR1 is SGHRS and CDR2 YFSETQ. The trim removed 2 bases at V and 7 bases at J, leaving 4 bases unmatched. The CDR3 sequence is 14 residues long. The full variable domain, with the rest looked up from reference TRBV5-1 and TRBJ2-1, is KAGVTQTPRYLIKTRGQQVTLSCSPISGHRSVSWYQQTPGQGLQFLFEYFSETQRNKGNFPGRFSGRQFSNSRSEMNVSTLELGDSALYLCASSLQGAYNEQFFGPGTRLTVL.